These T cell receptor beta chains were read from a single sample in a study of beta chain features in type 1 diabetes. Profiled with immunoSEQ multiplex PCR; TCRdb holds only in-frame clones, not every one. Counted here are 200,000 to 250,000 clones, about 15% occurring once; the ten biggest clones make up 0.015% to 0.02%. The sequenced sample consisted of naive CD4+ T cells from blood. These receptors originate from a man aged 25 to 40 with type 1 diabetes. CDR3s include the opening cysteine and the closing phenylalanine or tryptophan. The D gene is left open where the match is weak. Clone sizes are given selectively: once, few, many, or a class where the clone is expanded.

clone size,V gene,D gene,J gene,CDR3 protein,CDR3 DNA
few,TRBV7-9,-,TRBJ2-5,CASSIRGQTQYF,TGTGCCAGCAGCATCAGGGGCCAGACCCAGTACTTC
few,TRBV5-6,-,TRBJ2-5,CASSLEGPGQETQYF,TGTGCCAGCAGCTTGGAAGGTCCGGGTCAAGAGACCCAGTACTTC
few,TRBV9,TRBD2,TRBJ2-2,CASSVASGVNTGELFF,TGTGCCAGCAGCGTAGCTAGCGGGGTAAACACCGGGGAGCTGTTTTTT
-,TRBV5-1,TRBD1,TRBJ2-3,CASSYPDRASTDTQYF,TGCGCCAGCAGCTACCCGGACAGGGCGAGCACAGATACGCAGTATTTT
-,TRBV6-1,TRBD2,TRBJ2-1,CASSGYGRASSYNEQFF,TGTGCCAGCAGTGGATACGGGAGGGCGAGCTCCTACAATGAGCAGTTCTTC
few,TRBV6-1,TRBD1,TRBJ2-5,CASNRDRLQETQYF,TGTGCCAGCAACCGGGACAGACTACAAGAGACCCAGTACTTC
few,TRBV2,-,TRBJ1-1,CASSVRPLNTEAFF,TGTGCCAGCAGTGTTCGCCCACTTAACACTGAAGCTTTCTTT
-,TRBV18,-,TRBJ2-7,CASSPPTEPYEQYF,TGTGCCAGCTCACCGCCGACAGAGCCCTACGAGCAGTACTTC
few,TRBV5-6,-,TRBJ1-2,CASTPVRVSYGYTF,TGTGCCAGCACCCCAGTCCGGGTTTCCTATGGCTACACCTTC
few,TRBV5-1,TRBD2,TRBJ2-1,CASSPSSGIAGNEQFF,TGCGCCAGCAGCCCTTCTAGCGGGATTGCGGGGAATGAGCAGTTCTTC
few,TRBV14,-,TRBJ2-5,CASRDGGRGETQYF,TGTGCCAGCAGAGACGGTGGACGGGGGGAGACCCAGTACTTC
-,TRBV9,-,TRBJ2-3,CASSARTEAQYF,TGTGCCAGCAGCGCCAGGACGGAGGCGCAGTATTTT
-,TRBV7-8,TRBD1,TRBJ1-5,CASSLGTGSSNQPQHF,TGTGCCAGCAGCTTAGGGACAGGGTCTAGCAATCAGCCCCAGCATTTT
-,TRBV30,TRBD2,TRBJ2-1,CAWAGGFHNEQFF,TGTGCCTGGGCGGGGGGATTCCACAATGAGCAGTTCTTC
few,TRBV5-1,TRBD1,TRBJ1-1,CASSEGTGVGTEAFF,TGCGCCAGCAGCGAAGGGACAGGGGTTGGCACTGAAGCTTTCTTT
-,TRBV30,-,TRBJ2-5,CAWSVREPGETQYF,TGTGCCTGGAGTGTACGGGAACCGGGAGAGACCCAGTACTTC
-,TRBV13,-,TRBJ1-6,CASSLLPLRGGGNSPLHF,TGTGCCAGCAGCCTTTTACCCCTTAGGGGTGGTGGTAATTCACCCCTCCACTTT
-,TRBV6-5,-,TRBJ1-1,CASSRGNTEAFF,TGTGCCAGCAGTAGAGGGAACACTGAAGCTTTCTTT
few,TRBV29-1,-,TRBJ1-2,CSVMTGGYGYTF,TGCAGCGTTATGACCGGGGGTTATGGCTACACCTTC
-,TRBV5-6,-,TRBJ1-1,CASSFRGTEAFF,TGTGCCAGCAGCTTTAGGGGCACTGAAGCTTTCTTT
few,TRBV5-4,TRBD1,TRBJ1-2,CASSTPGQESNYGYTF,TGTGCCAGCAGCACCCCCGGACAGGAATCTAACTATGGCTACACCTTC
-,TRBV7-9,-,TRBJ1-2,CASSLTVTNYGYTF,TGTGCCAGCAGCTTAACAGTCACTAACTATGGCTACACCTTC
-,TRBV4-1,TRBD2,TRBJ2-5,CASSQEGGGAWETQYF,TGCGCCAGCAGCCAAGAGGGCGGGGGGGCCTGGGAGACCCAGTACTTC
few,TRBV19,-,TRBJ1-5,CASRGRGESNQPQHF,TGTGCCAGTAGGGGCAGGGGTGAGAGCAATCAGCCCCAGCATTTT
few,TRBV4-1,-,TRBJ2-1,CASSLGTFTGGDEQFF,TGCGCCAGCAGCCTGGGGACCTTTACAGGGGGGGATGAGCAGTTCTTC
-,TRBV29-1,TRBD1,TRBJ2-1,CSTSGQAFSYNEQFF,TGCAGCACTTCGGGACAGGCCTTCTCCTACAATGAGCAGTTCTTC
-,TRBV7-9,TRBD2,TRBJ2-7,CASSLGLAGPYEQYF,TGTGCCAGCAGCTTAGGACTAGCGGGGCCCTACGAGCAGTACTTC
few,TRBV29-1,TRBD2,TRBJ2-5,CSGGGEETQYF,TGCAGCGGCGGGGGGGAGGAGACCCAGTACTTC
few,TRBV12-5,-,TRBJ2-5,CASGLVLREIGETQYF,TGTGCTAGTGGTTTGGTACTGAGGGAAATAGGAGAGACCCAGTACTTC
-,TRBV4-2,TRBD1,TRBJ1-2,CASSQVGLNDRADGYTF,TGTGCCAGCAGCCAAGTAGGCCTGAACGACAGGGCGGACGGCTACACCTTC
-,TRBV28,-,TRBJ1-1,CASNWATEAFF,TGTGCCAGCAATTGGGCTACCGAAGCTTTCTTT
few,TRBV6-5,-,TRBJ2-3,CASSYWGTSTDTQYF,TGTGCCAGCAGTTACTGGGGCACCAGCACAGATACGCAGTATTTT
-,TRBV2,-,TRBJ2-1,CASRHRSYNEQFF,TGTGCCAGCAGACACCGCTCCTACAATGAGCAGTTCTTC
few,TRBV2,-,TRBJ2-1,CASSYSGNEQFF,TGTGCCAGCAGTTACTCCGGCAATGAGCAGTTCTTC
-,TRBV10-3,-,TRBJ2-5,CAIASPETQYF,TGTGCCATCGCTAGCCCAGAGACCCAGTACTTC
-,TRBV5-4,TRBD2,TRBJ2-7,CASSYLTSGRLREQYF,TGTGCCAGCAGCTACCTTACTAGCGGGAGGCTCCGCGAGCAGTACTTC
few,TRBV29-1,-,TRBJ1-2,CSAESPPSYGYTF,TGCAGCGCTGAATCGCCTCCCAGCTATGGCTACACCTTC
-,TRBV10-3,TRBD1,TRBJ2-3,CAIMDRGQGDTQYF,TGTGCCATCATGGACAGGGGGCAGGGAGATACGCAGTATTTT
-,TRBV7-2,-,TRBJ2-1,CASSFRDEQFF,TGTGCCAGCAGCTTTCGGGATGAGCAGTTCTTC
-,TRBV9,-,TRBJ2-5,CASSVRTRETQYF,TGTGCCAGCAGCGTCCGGACTCGGGAGACCCAGTACTTC
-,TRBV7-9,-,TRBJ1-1,CASSTAGKGVMNTEAFF,TGTGCCAGCAGCACAGCTGGTAAAGGTGTCATGAACACTGAAGCTTTCTTT
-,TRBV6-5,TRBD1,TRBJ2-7,CASSYGTGISYEQYF,TGTGCCAGCAGTTACGGGACAGGGATCTCCTACGAGCAGTACTTC
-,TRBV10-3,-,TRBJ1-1,CATENSMGGPYTEAFF,TGTGCCACCGAAAACTCCATGGGGGGGCCCTACACTGAAGCTTTCTTT